This T cell receptor beta chain derives from a study of blood T cell repertoires in COVID-19. Clinical history reported by participants formed the basis on which cohorts were assigned. Original analysis: Reference gene primer amplification gave estimated nucleated cell counts. Libraries were prepared by immunoSEQ multiplex PCR; TCRdb keeps only in-frame clonotypes and omits some of them. Clone size and the V and J calls come from that table; the DNA yielded D and trimming. The sample comprises around 330,000 clones, 90% of which are singletons, and about 2.4% rests with the top ten. Sequences were obtained from PBMCs or T cells enriched from blood (not recorded which). The sequence derives from a man aged 60-69 years who had recovered from COVID-19.

The CDR3 region has the DNA TGTGCCACCAGGAAGGACAGGGGACATGAAAAACTGTTTTTT. The encoded protein is CATRKDRGHEKLFF. V and J are TRBV15 and TRBJ1-4; 9 bases fit TRBD1. CDR3 length: 14 residues. The germline CDR1 and CDR2 sequences are LNHNV and YYDKDF (reference sequence). V shed 6 bases, J shed 6 bases, and the junction held 5 bases outside the gene matches.